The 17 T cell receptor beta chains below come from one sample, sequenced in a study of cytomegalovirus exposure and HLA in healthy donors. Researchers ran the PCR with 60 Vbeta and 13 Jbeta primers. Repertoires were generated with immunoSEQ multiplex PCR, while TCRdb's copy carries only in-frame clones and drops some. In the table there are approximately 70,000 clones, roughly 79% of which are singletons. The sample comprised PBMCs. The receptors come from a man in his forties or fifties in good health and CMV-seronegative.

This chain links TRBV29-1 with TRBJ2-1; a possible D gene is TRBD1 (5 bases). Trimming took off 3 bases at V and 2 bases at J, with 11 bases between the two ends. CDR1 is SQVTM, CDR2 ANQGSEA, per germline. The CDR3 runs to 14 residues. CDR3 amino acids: CSVEDISTYNEQFF. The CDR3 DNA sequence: TGCAGCGTTGAGGACATAAGCACCTACAATGAGCAGTTCTTC.

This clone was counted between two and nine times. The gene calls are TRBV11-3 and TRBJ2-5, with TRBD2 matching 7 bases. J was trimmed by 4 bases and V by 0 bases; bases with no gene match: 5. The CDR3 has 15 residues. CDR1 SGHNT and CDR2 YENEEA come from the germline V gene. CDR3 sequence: CASSLEAGLGETQYF. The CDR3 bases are TGTGCCAGCAGCTTAGAAGCGGGGTTGGGAGAGACCCAGTACTTC.

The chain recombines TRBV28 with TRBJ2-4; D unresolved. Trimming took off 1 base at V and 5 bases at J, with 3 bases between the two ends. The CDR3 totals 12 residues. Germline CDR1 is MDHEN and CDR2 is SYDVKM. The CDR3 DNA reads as TGTGCCAGCAGTTTATTCGAAAACATTCAGTACTTC. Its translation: CASSLFENIQYF.

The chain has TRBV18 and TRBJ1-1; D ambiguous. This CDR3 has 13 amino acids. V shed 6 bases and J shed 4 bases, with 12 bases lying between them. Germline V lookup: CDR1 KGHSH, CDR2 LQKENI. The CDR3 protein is CASSEGRSTEAFF. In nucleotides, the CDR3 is TGTGCCAGCTCCGAGGGTAGGAGCACTGAAGCTTTCTTT. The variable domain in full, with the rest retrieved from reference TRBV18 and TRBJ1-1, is NAGVMQNPRHLVRRRGQEARLRCSPMKGHSHVYWYRQLPEEGLKFMVYLQKENIIDESGMPKERFSAEFPKEGPSILRIQQVVRGDSAAYFCASSEGRSTEAFFGQGTRLTVV.

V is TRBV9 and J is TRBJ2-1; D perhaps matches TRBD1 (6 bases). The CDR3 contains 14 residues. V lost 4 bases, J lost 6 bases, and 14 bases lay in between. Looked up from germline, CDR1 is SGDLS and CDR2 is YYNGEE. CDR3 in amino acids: CASSITGNPNEQFF. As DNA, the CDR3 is TGTGCCAGCAGCATTACAGGGAATCCCAATGAGCAGTTCTTC.

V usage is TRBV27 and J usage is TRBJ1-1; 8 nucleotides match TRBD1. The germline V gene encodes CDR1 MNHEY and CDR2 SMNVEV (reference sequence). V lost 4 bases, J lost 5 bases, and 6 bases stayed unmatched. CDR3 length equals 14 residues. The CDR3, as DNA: TGTGCCAGCAGTTCTACCAGGGGGCTTACTGAAGCTTTCTTT. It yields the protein CASSSTRGLTEAFF.

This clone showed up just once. The CDR3 loop is CASSSSNQVYGYTF. Here the CDR3 DNA reads TGTGCCAGCAGCTCCTCTAACCAGGTCTATGGCTACACCTTC. The chain links TRBV7-2 to TRBJ1-2; D remains unclear. The length of the CDR3 is 14 residues. The V gene's germline CDR1 is SGHTA and CDR2 FQGNSA. V lost 4 bases and J 4 bases, leaving 13 bases between the germline ends.

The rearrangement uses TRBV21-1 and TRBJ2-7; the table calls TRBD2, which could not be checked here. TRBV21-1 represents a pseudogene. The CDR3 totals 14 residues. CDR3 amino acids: CASSRGTADYEQYF. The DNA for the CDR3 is TGTGCCAGCAGCCGCGGGACGGCTGACTACGAGCAGTACTTC.

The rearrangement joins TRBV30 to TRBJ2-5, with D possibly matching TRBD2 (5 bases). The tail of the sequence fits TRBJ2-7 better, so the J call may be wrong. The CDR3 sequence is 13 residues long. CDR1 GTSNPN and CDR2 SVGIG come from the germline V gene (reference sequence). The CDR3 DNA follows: TGTGCCTGGAGTGTACTAGGTTCCTACGAGCAGTACTTC. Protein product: CAWSVLGSYEQYF.

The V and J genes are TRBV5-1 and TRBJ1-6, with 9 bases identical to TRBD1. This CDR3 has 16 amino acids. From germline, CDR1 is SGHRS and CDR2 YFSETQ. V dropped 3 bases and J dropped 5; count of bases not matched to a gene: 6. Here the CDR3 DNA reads TGCGCCAGCAGCTCGGACAGGGGAGTCCATAATTCACCCCTCCACTTT. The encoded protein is CASSSDRGVHNSPLHF.

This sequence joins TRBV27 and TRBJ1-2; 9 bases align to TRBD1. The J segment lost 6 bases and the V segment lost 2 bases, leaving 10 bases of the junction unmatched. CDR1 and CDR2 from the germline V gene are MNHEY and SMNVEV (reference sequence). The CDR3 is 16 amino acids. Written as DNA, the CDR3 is TGTGCCAGCAGTTTACGGTCAACAGGGGGCGGTCATGGCTACACCTTC. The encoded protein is CASSLRSTGGGHGYTF.

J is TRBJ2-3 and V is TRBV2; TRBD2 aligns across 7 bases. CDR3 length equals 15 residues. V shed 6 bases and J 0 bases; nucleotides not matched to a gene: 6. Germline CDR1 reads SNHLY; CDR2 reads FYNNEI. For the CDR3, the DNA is TGTGCCAGCAGGCAAGGGACTACCAGCACAGATACGCAGTATTTT. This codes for CASRQGTTSTDTQYF.

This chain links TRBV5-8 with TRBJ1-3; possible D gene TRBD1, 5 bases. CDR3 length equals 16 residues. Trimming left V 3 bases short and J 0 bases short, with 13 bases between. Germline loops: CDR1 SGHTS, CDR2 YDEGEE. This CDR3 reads CASSWSLGDSGNTIYF. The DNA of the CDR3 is TGTGCCAGCAGCTGGAGTTTAGGGGACTCTGGAAACACCATATATTTT.

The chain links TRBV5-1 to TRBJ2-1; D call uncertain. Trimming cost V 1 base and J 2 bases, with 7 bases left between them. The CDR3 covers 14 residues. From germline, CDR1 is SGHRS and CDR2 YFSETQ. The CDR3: CASSLTQPYNEQFF. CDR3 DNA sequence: TGCGCCAGCAGCTTGACACAGCCCTACAATGAGCAGTTCTTC. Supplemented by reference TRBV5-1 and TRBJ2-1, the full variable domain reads KAGVTQTPRYLIKTRGQQVTLSCSPISGHRSVSWYQQTPGQGLQFLFEYFSETQRNKGNFPGRFSGRQFSNSRSEMNVSTLELGDSALYLCASSLTQPYNEQFFGPGTRLTVL.

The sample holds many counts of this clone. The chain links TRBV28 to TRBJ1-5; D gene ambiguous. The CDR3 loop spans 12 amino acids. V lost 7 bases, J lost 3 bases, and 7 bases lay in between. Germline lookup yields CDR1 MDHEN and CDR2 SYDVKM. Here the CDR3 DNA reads TGTGCCAGCAAACAGAACAATCAGCCCCAGCATTTT. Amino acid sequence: CASKQNNQPQHF. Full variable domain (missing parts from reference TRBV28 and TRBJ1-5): DVKVTQSSRYLVKRTGEKVFLECVQDMDHENMFWYRQDPGLGLRLIYFSYDVKMKEKGDIPEGYSVSREKKERFSLILESASTNQTSMYLCASKQNNQPQHFGDGTRLSIL.

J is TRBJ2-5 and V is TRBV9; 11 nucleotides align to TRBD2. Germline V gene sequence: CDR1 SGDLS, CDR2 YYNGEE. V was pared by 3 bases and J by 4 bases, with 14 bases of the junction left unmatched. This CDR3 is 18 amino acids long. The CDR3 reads CASSERLAGIGRAETQYF. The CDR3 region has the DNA TGTGCCAGCAGCGAACGACTAGCGGGAATAGGTCGGGCAGAGACCCAGTACTTC. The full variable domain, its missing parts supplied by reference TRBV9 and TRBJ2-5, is DSGVTQTPKHLITATGQRVTLRCSPRSGDLSVYWYQQSLDQGLQFLIQYYNGEERAKGNILERFSAQQFPDLHSELNLSSLELGDSALYFCASSERLAGIGRAETQYFGPGTRLLVL.

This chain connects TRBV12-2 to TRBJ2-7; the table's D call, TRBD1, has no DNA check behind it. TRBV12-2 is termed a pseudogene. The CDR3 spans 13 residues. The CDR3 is CASHRVRGDEQYF. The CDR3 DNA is TGTGCAAGTCACAGGGTACGAGGAGACGAGCAGTACTTC.